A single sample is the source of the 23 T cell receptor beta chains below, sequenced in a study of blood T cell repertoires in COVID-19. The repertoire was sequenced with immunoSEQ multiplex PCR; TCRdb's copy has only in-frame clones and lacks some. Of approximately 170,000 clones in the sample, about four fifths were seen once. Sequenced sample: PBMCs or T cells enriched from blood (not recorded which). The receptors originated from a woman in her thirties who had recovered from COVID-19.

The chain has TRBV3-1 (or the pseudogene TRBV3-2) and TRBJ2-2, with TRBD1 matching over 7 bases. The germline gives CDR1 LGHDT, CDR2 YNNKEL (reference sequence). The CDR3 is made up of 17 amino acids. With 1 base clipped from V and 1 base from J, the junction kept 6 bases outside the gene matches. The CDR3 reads CASSQVTTGVNTGELFF. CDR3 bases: TGTGCCAGCAGCCAAGTGACAACAGGGGTGAACACCGGGGAGCTGTTTTTT.

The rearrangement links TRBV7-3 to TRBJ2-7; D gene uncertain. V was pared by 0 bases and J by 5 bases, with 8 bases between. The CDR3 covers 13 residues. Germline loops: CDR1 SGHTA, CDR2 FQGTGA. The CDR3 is CASSLTRLDEQYF. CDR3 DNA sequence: TGTGCCAGCAGCTTAACCAGACTCGACGAGCAGTACTTC. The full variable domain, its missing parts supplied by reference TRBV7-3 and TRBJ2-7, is GAGVSQTPSNKVTEKGKYVELRCDPISGHTALYWYRQSLGQGPEFLIYFQGTGAADDSGLPNDRFFAVRPEGSVSTLKIQRTERGDSAVYLCASSLTRLDEQYFGPGTRLTVT.

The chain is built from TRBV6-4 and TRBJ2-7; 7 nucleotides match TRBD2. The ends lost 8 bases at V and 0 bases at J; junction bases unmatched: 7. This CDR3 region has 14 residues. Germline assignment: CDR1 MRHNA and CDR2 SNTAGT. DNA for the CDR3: TGTGCCAGCCGGGTAGCGGGTGGCTCCTACGAGCAGTACTTC. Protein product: CASRVAGGSYEQYF.

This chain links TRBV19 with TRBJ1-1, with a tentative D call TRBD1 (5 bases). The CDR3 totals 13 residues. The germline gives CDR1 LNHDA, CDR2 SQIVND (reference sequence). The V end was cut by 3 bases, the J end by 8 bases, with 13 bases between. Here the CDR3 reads CASSIKTELEAFF. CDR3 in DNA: TGTGCCAGTAGTATTAAGACAGAACTAGAAGCTTTCTTT.

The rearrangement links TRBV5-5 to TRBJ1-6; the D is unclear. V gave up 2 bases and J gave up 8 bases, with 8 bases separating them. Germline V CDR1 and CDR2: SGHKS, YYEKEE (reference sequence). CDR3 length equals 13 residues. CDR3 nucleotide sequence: TGTGCCAGCAGCTTCACGGGTGATTCACCCCTCCACTTT. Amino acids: CASSFTGDSPLHF.

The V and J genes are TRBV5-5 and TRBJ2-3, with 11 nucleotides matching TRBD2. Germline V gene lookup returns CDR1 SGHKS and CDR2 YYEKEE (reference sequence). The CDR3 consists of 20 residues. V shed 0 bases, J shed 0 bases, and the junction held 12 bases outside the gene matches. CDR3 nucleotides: TGTGCCAGCAGCTTGGGACGCACTAGCGGGGGATTCTCTAGCACAGATACGCAGTATTTT. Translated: CASSLGRTSGGFSSTDTQYF.

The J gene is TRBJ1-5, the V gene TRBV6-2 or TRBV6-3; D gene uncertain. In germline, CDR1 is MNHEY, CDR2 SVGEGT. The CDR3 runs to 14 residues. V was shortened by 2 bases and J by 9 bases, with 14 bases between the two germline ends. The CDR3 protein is CASSYGSGRRPQHF. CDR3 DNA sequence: TGTGCCAGCAGTTACGGGTCCGGGAGGCGGCCCCAGCATTTT.

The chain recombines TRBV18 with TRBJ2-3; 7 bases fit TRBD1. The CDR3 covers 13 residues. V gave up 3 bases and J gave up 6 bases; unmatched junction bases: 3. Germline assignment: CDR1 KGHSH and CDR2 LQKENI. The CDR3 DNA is TGTGCCAGCTCACCCCCGACAGGGGATACGCAGTATTTT. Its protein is CASSPPTGDTQYF.

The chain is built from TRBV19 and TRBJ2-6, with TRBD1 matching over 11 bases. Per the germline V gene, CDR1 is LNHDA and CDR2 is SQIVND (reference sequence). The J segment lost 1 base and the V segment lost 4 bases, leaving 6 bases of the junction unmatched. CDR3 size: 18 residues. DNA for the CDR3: TGTGCCAGTAGTACAGGACAGGGGGCTCTTTCTGGGGCCAACGTCCTGACTTTC. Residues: CASSTGQGALSGANVLTF.

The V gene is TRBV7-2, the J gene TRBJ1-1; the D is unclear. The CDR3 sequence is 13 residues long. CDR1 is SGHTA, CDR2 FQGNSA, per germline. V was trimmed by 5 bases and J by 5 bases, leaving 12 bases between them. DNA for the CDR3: TGTGCCAGCAGCCCAAGGCGAGGGACTGAAGCTTTCTTT. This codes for CASSPRRGTEAFF.

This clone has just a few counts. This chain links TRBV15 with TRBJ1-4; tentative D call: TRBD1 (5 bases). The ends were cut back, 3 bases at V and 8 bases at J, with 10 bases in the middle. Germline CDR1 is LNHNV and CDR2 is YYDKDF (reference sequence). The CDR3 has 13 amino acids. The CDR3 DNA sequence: TGTGCCACCAGCAGGGAAGGACAAGAAAAACTGTTTTTT. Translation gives CATSREGQEKLFF.

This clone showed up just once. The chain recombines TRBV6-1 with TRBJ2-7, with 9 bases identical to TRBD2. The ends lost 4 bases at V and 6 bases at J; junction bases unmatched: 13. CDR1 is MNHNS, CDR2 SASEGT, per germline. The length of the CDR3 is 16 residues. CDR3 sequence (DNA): TGTGCCAGCAGTGCCTGGATGTTTAGCGGGAGTCTCGAGCAGTACTTC. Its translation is CASSAWMFSGSLEQYF.

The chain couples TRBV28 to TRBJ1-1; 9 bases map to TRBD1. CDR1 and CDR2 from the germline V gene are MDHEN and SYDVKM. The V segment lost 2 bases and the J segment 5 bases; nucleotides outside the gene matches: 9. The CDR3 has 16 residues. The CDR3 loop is CASSLGPGQGSTEAFF. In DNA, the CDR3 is TGTGCCAGCAGTTTAGGCCCGGGACAGGGTTCTACTGAAGCTTTCTTT.

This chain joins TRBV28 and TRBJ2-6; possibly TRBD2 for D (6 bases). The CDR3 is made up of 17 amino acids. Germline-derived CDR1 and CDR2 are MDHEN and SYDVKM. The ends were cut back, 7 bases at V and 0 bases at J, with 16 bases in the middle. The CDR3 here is CASNTGDGISGANVLTF. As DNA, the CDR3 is TGTGCCAGCAACACGGGGGACGGAATCTCTGGGGCCAACGTCCTGACTTTC.

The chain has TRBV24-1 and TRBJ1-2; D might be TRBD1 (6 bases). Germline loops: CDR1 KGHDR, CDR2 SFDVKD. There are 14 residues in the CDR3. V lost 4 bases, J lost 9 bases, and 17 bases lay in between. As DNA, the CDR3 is TGTGCCACCAGTGACCGGACAGACTTAGGAAGCTACACCTTC. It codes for CATSDRTDLGSYTF.

DNA of the CDR3: TGCGCCAGCAGCGCCGGACAGGGGGCAAGGACCGGGGAGCTGTTTTTT. It is translated as CASSAGQGARTGELFF. The chain links TRBV5-1 to TRBJ2-2; 11 positions agree with TRBD1. Germline trimming cut 4 bases from V and 5 bases from J; bases unmatched to any gene: 7. The CDR3 consists of 16 residues. Germline V gives CDR1 SGHRS, CDR2 YFSETQ.

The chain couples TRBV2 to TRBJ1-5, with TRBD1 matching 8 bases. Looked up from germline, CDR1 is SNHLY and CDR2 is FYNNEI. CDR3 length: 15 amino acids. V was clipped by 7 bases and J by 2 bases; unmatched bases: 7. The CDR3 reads CASKDRVDGNQPQHF. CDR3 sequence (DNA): TGTGCCAGCAAGGACAGGGTAGATGGCAATCAGCCCCAGCATTTT.

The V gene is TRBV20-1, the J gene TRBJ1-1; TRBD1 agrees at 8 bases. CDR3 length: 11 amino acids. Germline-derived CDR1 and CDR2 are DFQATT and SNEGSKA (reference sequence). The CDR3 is CGGTGNTEAFF. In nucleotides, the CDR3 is TGCGGGGGGACAGGGAACACTGAAGCTTTCTTT.

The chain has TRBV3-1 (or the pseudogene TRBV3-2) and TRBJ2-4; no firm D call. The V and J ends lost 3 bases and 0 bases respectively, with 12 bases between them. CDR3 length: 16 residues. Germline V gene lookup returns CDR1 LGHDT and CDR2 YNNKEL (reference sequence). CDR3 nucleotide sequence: TGTGCCAGCAGCCACGAGGCACGAGGAGCCAAAAACATTCAGTACTTC. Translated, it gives CASSHEARGAKNIQYF.

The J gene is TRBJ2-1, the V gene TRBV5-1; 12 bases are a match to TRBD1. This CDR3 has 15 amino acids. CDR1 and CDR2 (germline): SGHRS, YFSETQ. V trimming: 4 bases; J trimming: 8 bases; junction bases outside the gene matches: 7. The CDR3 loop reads CASSVGQGARDEQFF. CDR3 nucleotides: TGCGCCAGCAGCGTGGGACAGGGGGCGCGTGATGAGCAGTTCTTC.

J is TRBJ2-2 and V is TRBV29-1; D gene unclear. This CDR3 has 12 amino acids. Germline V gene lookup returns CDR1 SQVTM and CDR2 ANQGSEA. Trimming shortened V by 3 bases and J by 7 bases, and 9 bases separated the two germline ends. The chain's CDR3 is CSVDWPDGELFF. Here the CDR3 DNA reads TGCAGCGTTGATTGGCCTGACGGGGAGCTGTTTTTT.

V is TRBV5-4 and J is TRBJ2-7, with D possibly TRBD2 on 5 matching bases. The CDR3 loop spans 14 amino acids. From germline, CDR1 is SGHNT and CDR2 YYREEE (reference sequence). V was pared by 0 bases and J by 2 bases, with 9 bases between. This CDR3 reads CASSLGGPAYEQYF. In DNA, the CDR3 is TGTGCCAGCAGCTTGGGAGGGCCTGCCTACGAGCAGTACTTC.

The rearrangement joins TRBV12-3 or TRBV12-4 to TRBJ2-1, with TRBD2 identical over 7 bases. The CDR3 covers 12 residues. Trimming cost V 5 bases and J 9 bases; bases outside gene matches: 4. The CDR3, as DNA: TGTGCCAGCAGTCATGCGGGAGTTGAGCAGTTCTTC. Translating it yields CASSHAGVEQFF.